This T cell receptor beta chain appears in the sequencing data of a study of cytomegalovirus exposure and HLA in healthy donors. Findings and caveats of the study: Presence/absence analyses took donor sequencing depth as roughly uniform. Researchers reported from a later analysis that most CMV-associated TCR beta chains appeared HLA-restricted. When the data were analyzed later, several of the most significant clusters appeared to be linked to common viral pathogens.

About this clone itself: The antigen is unknown.

CDR1 is SGHAT, CDR2 FQNNGV, per germline. V trimming: 1 base; J trimming: 8 bases; junction bases outside the gene matches: 4. The CDR3 consists of 14 residues. PCR employed 60 Vbeta and 13 Jbeta primers. Produced via immunoSEQ multiplex PCR; TCRdb's table is partial and in-frame only. Of 150,000 to 200,000 clones listed, under 75% were seen once; the top ten hold approximately 6.9%. This sequence originates from a middle-aged man in good health and CMV-seropositive. The chain joins TRBV11-2 to TRBJ1-4, with 7 bases matching TRBD1. Sequencing was carried out using PBMCs. The CDR3 nucleotides read TGTGCCAGCAGCTTAGGGAGGGGGCGGGAAAAACTGTTTTTT. Encoded protein: CASSLGRGREKLFF.